These 14 T cell receptor beta chains originate from one sample sequenced in a study of long-term antiretroviral therapy in people with HIV (dated by TCRdb to between 2021 and 2024). The immunoSEQ hsTCRB v3.0 assay was used at survey level resolution for TRB variable region sequencing. Here the immuneACCESS table is served through TCRdb, limited to in-frame sequences with V and J called. Missing clones are a known gap in these copies; in checked studies unresolved V genes cover under half, and the rest lacks a known reason. The sample profile shows about 21,000 clones; about four fifths of them were found once. About 12% of the sample lies in the top ten. Specimen: unsorted PBMCs, collected 0.1 years before starting antiretroviral therapy. These receptors were collected from a man between 40 and 49 years old with HIV.

In its sample, this clone was seen a few times. The J gene is TRBJ1-1, the V gene TRBV7-9; D call uncertain. Germline V gene sequence: CDR1 SEHNR, CDR2 FQNEAQ (reference sequence). The V end was cut by 3 bases, the J end by 6 bases, with 8 bases between. The CDR3 spans 12 residues. The CDR3 sequence: CASSFGEPEAFF. The CDR3 nucleotides read TGTGCCAGCAGCTTCGGAGAACCTGAAGCTTTCTTT. The full variable domain, in which reference TRBV7-9 and TRBJ1-1 provide the parts outside the CDR3, is DTGVSQNPRHKITKRGQNVTFRCDPISEHNRLYWYRQTLGQGPEFLTYFQNEAQLEKSRLLSDRFSAERPKGSFSTLEIQRTEQGDSAMYLCASSFGEPEAFFGQGTRLTVV.

J is TRBJ1-6 and V is TRBV6-4; D is uncertain. This CDR3 is 14 amino acids long. Germline values: CDR1 MRHNA, CDR2 SNTAGT. V gave up 4 bases and J gave up 9 bases, with 13 bases separating them. CDR3 residues: CASSVSGGSSPLHF. DNA for the CDR3: TGTGCCAGCAGTGTCTCGGGAGGTAGTTCACCCCTCCACTTT.

This chain links TRBV19 with TRBJ1-4; D unresolved. The CDR3 is 13 amino acids. V was pared by 4 bases and J by 6 bases, with 9 bases between. CDR1 is LNHDA, CDR2 SQIVND, per germline (reference sequence). The chain's CDR3 is CASSTTVYEKLFF. DNA for the CDR3: TGTGCCAGTAGTACAACAGTTTATGAAAAACTGTTTTTT.

This clone appeared a single time. The V and J genes are TRBV6-6 and TRBJ2-1, with 7 bases fitting TRBD1. The V gene's germline CDR1 is MNHNY and CDR2 SVGAGI (reference sequence). The V gene end was trimmed by 2 bases and the J gene end by 4 bases; junction bases not matched to a gene: 5. This CDR3 region has 15 residues. CDR3 residues: CASSYLQGEYNEQFF. For the CDR3, the DNA is TGTGCCAGCAGTTACCTCCAGGGGGAATACAATGAGCAGTTCTTC.

The chain recombines TRBV27 with TRBJ2-5; 11 bases are shared with TRBD2. This CDR3 comprises 15 residues. Germline-derived CDR1 and CDR2 are MNHEY and SMNVEV (reference sequence). J was trimmed by 1 base and V by 3 bases; bases with no gene match: 1. The CDR3 is CASSLLAGGQETQYF. In DNA, the CDR3 is TGTGCCAGCAGTTTGCTAGCGGGGGGCCAAGAGACCCAGTACTTC.

This sequence joins TRBV6-5 and TRBJ1-1, with D tentatively TRBD1 (5 bases). The length of the CDR3 is 14 residues. The germline CDR1 and CDR2 sequences are MNHEY and SVGAGI. Trimming pared 3 bases from V and 6 bases from J, leaving 14 bases between. CDR3 protein: CASSYERWGAEAFF. The CDR3 region has the DNA TGTGCCAGCAGTTATGAAAGGTGGGGGGCTGAAGCTTTCTTT.

The genes are TRBV18 and TRBJ2-3, with D maybe TRBD2 (6 bases). The V end lost 3 bases, the J end lost 6 bases, and 13 bases lay between the germline ends. The V gene's germline CDR1 is KGHSH and CDR2 LQKENI. This CDR3 has 14 amino acids. The CDR3 is CASSPGRSGDTQYF. In DNA form, the CDR3 reads TGTGCCAGCTCACCCGGGAGAAGCGGTGATACGCAGTATTTT.

This clone was observed a few times. J is TRBJ2-7 and V is TRBV11-3; 8 bases are shared with TRBD2. CDR1 is SGHNT and CDR2 is YENEEA in the germline V gene. V was clipped by 2 bases and J by 2 bases; unmatched bases: 8. The CDR3 totals 16 residues. CDR3 loop: CASSLPRGGKAYEQYF. In DNA, the CDR3 is TGTGCCAGCAGCTTACCCCGGGGGGGTAAGGCCTACGAGCAGTACTTC.

The chain has TRBV11-2 and TRBJ2-7; 7 bases are a match to TRBD1. Trimming took 1 base from V and 3 from J; bases not matched to a gene: 9. The CDR3 is 16 residues long. CDR1 and CDR2 from the germline V gene are SGHAT and FQNNGV. CDR3 DNA sequence: TGTGCCAGCAGCTTAGGGGACAGCCTGGGGTACTACGAGCAGTACTTC. Its protein is CASSLGDSLGYYEQYF. Full variable domain (rest looked up from reference TRBV11-2 and TRBJ2-7): EAGVAQSPRYKIIEKRQSVAFWCNPISGHATLYWYQQILGQGPKLLIQFQNNGVVDDSQLPKDRFSAERLKGVDSTLKIQPAKLEDSAVYLCASSLGDSLGYYEQYFGPGTRLTVT.

The chain uses TRBV2 and TRBJ1-5; the D is unclear. The CDR3 totals 14 residues. V was shortened by 4 bases and J by 2 bases, with 9 bases between the two germline ends. Looked up from germline, CDR1 is SNHLY and CDR2 is FYNNEI. CDR3 DNA: TGTGCCAGCAGTGTGAGCCTTGGCAATCAGCCCCAGCATTTT. Translated, it gives CASSVSLGNQPQHF.

This chain links TRBV6-5 with TRBJ2-1; D gene ambiguous. CDR3 length: 15 amino acids. Trimming took off 6 bases at V and 6 bases at J, with 18 bases between the two ends. Looked up from germline, CDR1 is MNHEY and CDR2 is SVGAGI. The CDR3 DNA follows: TGTGCCAGCAGGACCGGCTCTGCCGAGCCCAATGAGCAGTTCTTC. Its protein product is CASRTGSAEPNEQFF.

The chain links TRBV7-8 to TRBJ2-3; TRBD2 matches 9 bases. Trimming took 1 base from V and 3 from J; bases not matched to a gene: 5. The CDR3 sequence is 16 residues long. Germline V CDR1 and CDR2: SGHVS, FQNEAQ. CDR3 DNA sequence: TGTGCCAGCAGCTTAGGAGGTAGCGGGAGAACAGATACGCAGTATTTT. Translating gives CASSLGGSGRTDTQYF. Filled out from reference TRBV7-8 and TRBJ2-3, the complete variable domain reads GAGVSQSPRYKVAKRGQDVALRCDPISGHVSLFWYQQALGQGPEFLTYFQNEAQLDKSGLPSDRFFAERPEGSVSTLKIQRTQQEDSAVYLCASSLGGSGRTDTQYFGPGTRLTVL.

The genes are TRBV5-4 and TRBJ1-2; D might be TRBD1 (5 bases). The ends were cut back, 2 bases at V and 2 bases at J, with 10 bases in the middle. Germline V gene lookup returns CDR1 SGHNT and CDR2 YYREEE (reference sequence). The CDR3 runs 14 residues. CDR3 DNA: TGTGCCAGCAGCTTTGCAGGGTCGAACTATGGCTACACCTTC. Amino acids: CASSFAGSNYGYTF.

The chain joins TRBV18 to TRBJ2-7; weak D call: TRBD1 (6 bases). CDR3 length: 16 residues. Trimming pared 0 bases from V and 2 bases from J, leaving 14 bases between. Germline V gene sequence: CDR1 KGHSH, CDR2 LQKENI. The CDR3 nucleotides read TGTGCCAGCTCACCACCTTGGCAGGGGTCCCCCTACGAGCAGTACTTC. This translates into CASSPPWQGSPYEQYF.